Listed here are 31 T cell receptor beta chains from one sample, sequenced in a study of blood T cell repertoires in COVID-19 (TCRdb year 2020). The receptor library was made with the immunoSEQ multiplex PCR assay. Drawn from immuneACCESS, this table holds only the in-frame rearrangements with V and J called that TCRdb kept. Clones are partly lost; checked studies trace under half to an unresolved V gene and leave the rest unexplained. This sample holds approximately 260,000 clones; 75% to 90% were observed only once. The top ten hold around 4.6% of the sample. Sequenced sample: peripheral blood. These receptors all stem from a woman in her thirties or forties who had recovered from COVID-19.

V and J are TRBV5-1 and TRBJ1-4; D is possibly TRBD1 (6 bases). The CDR3 contains 14 residues. Trimming left V 4 bases short and J 1 base short, with 8 bases between. Looked up from germline, CDR1 is SGHRS and CDR2 is YFSETQ. CDR3 DNA sequence: TGCGCCAGCAGCCTCAGGGGAACTAATGAAAAACTGTTTTTT. Its protein product is CASSLRGTNEKLFF.

Written as DNA, the CDR3 is TGTGCCAGTAGCATTAGCGGGGGGGCGTCTTCTCACAATGAGCAGTTCTTC. Protein sequence: CASSISGGASSHNEQFF. The chain joins TRBV19 to TRBJ2-1; 11 bases align to TRBD2. The CDR3 contains 17 residues. V lost 6 bases to trimming and J lost 5 bases; unmatched junction nucleotides: 12. Looked up from germline, CDR1 is LNHDA and CDR2 is SQIVND (reference sequence).

The J gene is TRBJ2-1, the V gene TRBV4-1; perhaps TRBD2 as D (6 bases). From germline, CDR1 is MGHRA and CDR2 YSYEKL. The CDR3 length is 15 residues. The V end was cut by 4 bases, the J end by 6 bases, with 16 bases between. The CDR3 DNA reads as TGCGCCAGCAGCCCTCGCCGGGACTCGTTCAATGAGCAGTTCTTC. This translates into CASSPRRDSFNEQFF.

This sequence joins TRBV7-9 and TRBJ1-4; no definite D call. Between the trimmed V and J ends, which lost 5 bases and 2 bases, there was a span of 6 bases. This CDR3 is 13 amino acids long. The germline V gene has CDR1 SEHNR and CDR2 FQNEAQ (reference sequence). CDR3 amino acids: CASSQETNEKLFF. In DNA form, the CDR3 reads TGTGCCAGCAGCCAAGAGACTAATGAAAAACTGTTTTTT.

The chain combines TRBV5-6 with TRBJ2-1; D unresolved. Germline V lookup: CDR1 SGHDT, CDR2 YYEEEE. The length of the CDR3 is 16 residues. The V end was cut by 2 bases, the J end by 0 bases, with 12 bases between. The DNA of the CDR3 is TGTGCCAGCAGCTTAGTAGTCGGGTTCTCCTACAATGAGCAGTTCTTC. It yields the protein CASSLVVGFSYNEQFF. Filled out from reference TRBV5-6 and TRBJ2-1, the complete variable domain reads DAGVTQSPTHLIKTRGQQVTLRCSPKSGHDTVSWYQQALGQGPQFIFQYYEEEERQRGNFPDRFSGHQFPNYSSELNVNALLLGDSALYLCASSLVVGFSYNEQFFGPGTRLTVL.

V and J are TRBV5-4 and TRBJ1-1; D uncertain. This CDR3 has 14 amino acids. Germline V gene sequence: CDR1 SGHNT, CDR2 YYREEE (reference sequence). V was cut by 0 bases and J by 2 bases, with 8 bases left in between. The DNA for the CDR3 is TGTGCCAGCAGCTTGGCTGGCCCCAACACTGAAGCTTTCTTT. Encoded protein: CASSLAGPNTEAFF.

This clone was counted a few times. This chain uses TRBV27 with TRBJ1-1; 8 bases align to TRBD1. The CDR3 has 15 residues. V shed 4 bases and J 1 base; nucleotides not matched to a gene: 5. Germline V lookup: CDR1 MNHEY, CDR2 SMNVEV (reference sequence). The chain's CDR3 is CASSSRTGRNTEAFF. CDR3 coding DNA: TGTGCCAGCAGTTCGCGGACAGGGAGGAACACTGAAGCTTTCTTT.

This rearrangement joins TRBV5-1 to TRBJ2-1, with 11 positions matching TRBD2. J was trimmed by 8 bases and V by 4 bases; bases with no gene match: 5. The CDR3 runs 14 residues. Germline values: CDR1 SGHRS, CDR2 YFSETQ. CDR3 in DNA: TGCGCCAGCAGCCTAGGGACTAGCGGCTATGAGCAGTTCTTC. Its protein is CASSLGTSGYEQFF.

The J gene is TRBJ1-5, the V gene TRBV2; D gene uncertain. V lost 4 bases, J lost 6 bases, and 10 bases lay in between. CDR1 is SNHLY, CDR2 FYNNEI, per germline. The CDR3 runs to 13 residues. The CDR3 spells CASSVGGAQPQHF. The CDR3 nucleotides are TGTGCCAGCAGTGTCGGTGGTGCTCAGCCCCAGCATTTT.

This clone was picked up one time. The CDR3 DNA reads as TGTGCCAGCACGGACACTAACTCTGGAAACACCATATATTTT. It translates to CASTDTNSGNTIYF. The chain recombines TRBV6-5 with TRBJ2-2; D might be TRBD1 (5 bases). TRBJ1-3 matches the DNA end more closely, so the J call is doubtful. Germline V gene data show CDR1 as MNHEY and CDR2 as SVGAGI. This CDR3 is built from 14 residues.

The V call is TRBV27, the J call TRBJ2-5, with TRBD1 identical over 9 bases. The junction had 7 bases not matched to a gene; V was cut back by 5 bases and J by 3 bases. The CDR3 spans 15 residues. Looked up from germline, CDR1 is MNHEY and CDR2 is SMNVEV (reference sequence). This CDR3 is CASSAYGTGKETQYF. The CDR3 DNA follows: TGTGCCAGCAGTGCCTACGGGACAGGGAAAGAGACCCAGTACTTC.

The chain uses TRBV10-3 and TRBJ2-1; 8 nucleotides line up with TRBD2. The germline CDR1 and CDR2 sequences are ENHRY and SYGVKD. This CDR3 has 16 amino acids. V dropped 3 bases and J dropped 11; count of bases not matched to a gene: 15. The DNA of the CDR3 is TGTGCCATCAGTGACGAGGCGGGGGGCGGGAGAGATCAGCAGTTCTTC. It yields the protein CAISDEAGGGRDQQFF.

This rearrangement joins TRBV9 to TRBJ2-2, with TRBD1 matching over 9 bases. CDR3 length equals 17 residues. V shed 0 bases and J 9 bases; nucleotides not matched to a gene: 12. Germline loops: CDR1 SGDLS, CDR2 YYNGEE. CDR3 in DNA: TGTGCCAGCAGCGTAGACTCGGGACAGGGAATACCGAGGGAGCTGTTTTTT. This codes for CASSVDSGQGIPRELFF.

This chain connects TRBV19 to TRBJ1-5, with D hard to call. V gave up 3 bases and J gave up 2 bases, with 5 bases separating them. This CDR3 has 13 amino acids. Germline CDR1 reads LNHDA; CDR2 reads SQIVND (reference sequence). The DNA of the CDR3 is TGTGCCAGTAGTATCGGGGGCAATCAGCCCCAGCATTTT. Encoded protein: CASSIGGNQPQHF.

The chain is built from TRBV30 and TRBJ1-1, with 10 positions matching TRBD1. V dropped 6 bases and J dropped 6; count of bases not matched to a gene: 7. The CDR3 totals 13 residues. The germline CDR1 and CDR2 sequences are GTSNPN and SVGIG (reference sequence). CDR3 loop: CACLGQGFAEAFF. The CDR3 DNA is TGTGCCTGTCTGGGACAGGGGTTCGCTGAAGCTTTCTTT.

Only one count was recorded for this clone. The gene calls are TRBV9 and TRBJ2-1; D is unresolved. Germline V gene lookup returns CDR1 SGDLS and CDR2 YYNGEE. The CDR3 runs to 12 residues. V shed 3 bases and J shed 10 bases, with 11 bases lying between them. In DNA form, the CDR3 reads TGTGCCAGCAGCGAGCCCCCCGGGGAGCAGTTCTTC. This gives the protein CASSEPPGEQFF.

The chain links TRBV7-3 to TRBJ2-2, with D possibly matching TRBD2 (5 bases). This CDR3 contains 18 residues. Germline V gene sequence: CDR1 SGHTA, CDR2 FQGTGA. Trimming removed 5 bases at V and 0 bases at J, with 19 bases between. The CDR3 here is CASSPLPGIPANTGELFF. As DNA, the CDR3 is TGTGCCAGCAGCCCGCTCCCGGGAATCCCCGCGAACACCGGGGAGCTGTTTTTT.

The chain recombines TRBV7-9 with TRBJ1-1; possible D gene TRBD1, 5 bases. The CDR3 runs to 15 residues. Germline loops: CDR1 SEHNR, CDR2 FQNEAQ (reference sequence). Deletions cut 2 bases from V and 1 base from J, with 11 bases between. CDR3 amino acids: CASSLRSDRNTEAFF. The CDR3 bases are TGTGCCAGCAGCTTAAGGTCAGACAGGAACACTGAAGCTTTCTTT.

The chain is built from TRBV6-5 and TRBJ2-1; D may be TRBD2 (5 bases). Trimming shortened V by 4 bases and J by 3 bases, and 13 bases separated the two germline ends. The CDR3 loop spans 15 amino acids. From germline, CDR1 is MNHEY and CDR2 SVGAGI. The CDR3 spells CASSSGLIFYNEQFF. The CDR3 DNA is TGTGCCAGCAGTTCCGGACTCATTTTCTACAATGAGCAGTTCTTC.

Notes on this clone: The junction shows a germline mismatch at one end, possibly a read error. The chain has TRBV30 and TRBJ2-1, with 12 positions matching TRBD2. CDR3 length equals 15 residues. Germline-derived CDR1 and CDR2 are GTSNPN and SVGIG (reference sequence). The CDR3 nucleotides are TGTGCCTGGAGTGGGGGACTAGCGGGTTACAGTGAGCAGTTCTTC. It encodes CAWSGGLAGYSEQFF.

This CDR3 reads CASSEAWRNTIYF. The CDR3 DNA reads TGTGCCAGCAGTGAAGCTTGGCGAAACACCATATATTTT. The rearrangement joins TRBV6-1 to TRBJ1-3; D remains unclear. V was pared by 0 bases and J by 5 bases, with 5 bases between. Per the germline V gene, CDR1 is MNHNS and CDR2 is SASEGT. CDR3 length: 13 amino acids.

The gene calls are TRBV30 and TRBJ2-7; 9 bases align to TRBD2. Germline V lookup: CDR1 GTSNPN, CDR2 SVGIG (reference sequence). CDR3 size: 17 residues. With V trimmed by 2 bases and J by 4 bases, 15 bases remained unmatched. CDR3 loop: CAWSRAHSGSRRYEQYV. Written as DNA, the CDR3 is TGTGCCTGGAGTCGCGCCCATAGCGGGAGTAGAAGGTACGAGCAGTACGTC.

The gene calls are TRBV30 and TRBJ1-6, with a weak D call TRBD1 (6 bases). With 4 bases removed from V and 6 bases from J, the gap between germline ends came to 13 bases. In germline, CDR1 is GTSNPN, CDR2 SVGIG (reference sequence). CDR3 length equals 14 residues. The CDR3 nucleotides are TGTGCCTGGACCAAGACAGGCCCTAATTCACCCCTCCACTTT. Residues: CAWTKTGPNSPLHF.

The rearrangement uses TRBV27 and TRBJ1-6; 7 positions match TRBD1. V was clipped by 6 bases and J by 2 bases; unmatched bases: 4. The germline CDR1 and CDR2 sequences are MNHEY and SMNVEV (reference sequence). This CDR3 comprises 15 residues. CDR3 sequence reads: CASSKGAPYNSPLHF. In nucleotides, the CDR3 is TGTGCCAGCAGCAAGGGGGCCCCCTATAATTCACCCCTCCACTTT.

The chain recombines TRBV7-6 with TRBJ2-2; possible D gene TRBD1, 5 bases. V was pared by 2 bases and J by 4 bases, with 11 bases between. The CDR3 runs 15 residues. Looked up from germline, CDR1 is SGHVS and CDR2 is FNYEAQ. CDR3 bases: TGTGCCAGCAGCTTAAATGGGGCGAGCACCGGGGAGCTGTTTTTT. Translation gives CASSLNGASTGELFF.

The J gene is TRBJ2-7, the V gene TRBV4-3; a weak D match, TRBD1 (6 bases). Germline V lookup: CDR1 LGHNA, CDR2 YSLEER. The CDR3 spans 13 residues. V lost 1 base, J lost 6 bases, and 10 bases lay in between. CDR3 sequence: CASSQAQGSEQYV. DNA for the CDR3: TGCGCCAGCAGCCAAGCGCAGGGGAGCGAGCAGTACGTC.

The rearrangement uses TRBV10-1 and TRBJ2-1, with TRBD1 matching 9 bases. The CDR3 length is 14 residues. Germline V gene sequence: CDR1 WNHNN, CDR2 SYGVQD (reference sequence). J lost 9 bases, V lost 3 bases, and 6 bases had no gene match. The CDR3 reads CASSESQGAREQFF. For the CDR3, the DNA is TGCGCCAGCAGTGAATCACAGGGGGCGCGTGAGCAGTTCTTC.

This clone was detected only a few times. The CDR3 is CASSVGYEQYF. The CDR3 bases are TGTGCCAGCAGTGTCGGCTACGAGCAGTACTTC. This sequence joins TRBV2 and TRBJ2-7; D is ambiguous. This CDR3 contains 11 residues. Germline V gene lookup returns CDR1 SNHLY and CDR2 FYNNEI. V lost 4 bases, J lost 3 bases, and 4 bases lay in between.

The CDR3 nucleotides read TGCGCCAGCCGCACGGACAGTCAGCCCCAGCATTTT. Its translation: CASRTDSQPQHF. This chain connects TRBV23-1 to TRBJ1-5; D possibly corresponds to TRBD1 (6 bases). TRBV23-1 is an open reading frame whose function is uncertain. V lost 8 bases and J lost 6, with 11 bases in between. The CDR3 extends over 12 amino acids.

This clone appeared a single time. J is TRBJ1-4 and V is TRBV19, with 7 bases matching TRBD1. V gave up 0 bases and J gave up 8 bases; unmatched junction bases: 21. This CDR3 has 20 residues. The germline V gene encodes CDR1 LNHDA and CDR2 SQIVND (reference sequence). The DNA of the CDR3 is TGTGCCAGTAGTATAGATGAGCACTTAAACCGGGACAGAAGATTAGAAAAACTGTTTTTT. It specifies CASSIDEHLNRDRRLEKLFF.

CDR3 sequence: CASSEETGVMGANVLTF. The CDR3 coding sequence is TGTGCCAGCAGTGAGGAGACAGGGGTTATGGGGGCCAACGTCCTGACTTTC. The rearrangement links TRBV2 to TRBJ2-6; 8 positions match TRBD1. Losses at the gene ends were 3 bases for V and 4 bases for J; bases not matched to a gene: 8. Germline V gene data show CDR1 as SNHLY and CDR2 as FYNNEI. This CDR3 region has 17 residues.